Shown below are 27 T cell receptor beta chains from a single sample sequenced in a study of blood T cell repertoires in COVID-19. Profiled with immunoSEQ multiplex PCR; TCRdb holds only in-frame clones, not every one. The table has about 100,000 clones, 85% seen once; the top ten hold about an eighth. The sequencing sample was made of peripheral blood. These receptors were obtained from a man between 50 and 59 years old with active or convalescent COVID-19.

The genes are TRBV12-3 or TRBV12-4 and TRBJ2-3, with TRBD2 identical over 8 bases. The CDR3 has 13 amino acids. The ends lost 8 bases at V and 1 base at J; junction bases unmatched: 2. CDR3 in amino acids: CASSTSGTDTQYF. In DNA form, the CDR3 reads TGTGCCAGCTCGACTAGCGGCACAGATACGCAGTATTTT.

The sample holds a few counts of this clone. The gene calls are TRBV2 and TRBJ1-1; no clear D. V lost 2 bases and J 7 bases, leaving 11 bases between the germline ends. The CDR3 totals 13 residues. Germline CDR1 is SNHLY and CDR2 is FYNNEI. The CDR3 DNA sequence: TGTGCCAGCAGTGAAAGGAGTAGGAATGAAGCTTTCTTT. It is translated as CASSERSRNEAFF.

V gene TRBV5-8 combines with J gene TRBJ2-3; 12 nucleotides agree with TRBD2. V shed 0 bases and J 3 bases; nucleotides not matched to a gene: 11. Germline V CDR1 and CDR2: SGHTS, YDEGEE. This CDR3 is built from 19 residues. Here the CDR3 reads CASSLVLAGGPGRTDTQYF. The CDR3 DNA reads TGTGCCAGCAGCTTGGTGCTAGCGGGAGGGCCGGGGAGGACAGATACGCAGTATTTT.

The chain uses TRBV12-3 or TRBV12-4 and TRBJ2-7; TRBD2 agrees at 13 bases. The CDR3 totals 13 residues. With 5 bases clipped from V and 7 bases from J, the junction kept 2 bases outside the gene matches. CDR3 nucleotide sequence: TGTGCCAGCAGTGGACTAGCGGGAGAGGAGCAGTACTTC. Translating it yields CASSGLAGEEQYF.

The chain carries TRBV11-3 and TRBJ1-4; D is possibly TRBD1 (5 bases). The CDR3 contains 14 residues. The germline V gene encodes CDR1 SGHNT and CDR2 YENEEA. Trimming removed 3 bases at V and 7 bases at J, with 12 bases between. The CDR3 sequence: CASSFGGDGEKLFF. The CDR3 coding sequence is TGTGCCAGCAGCTTTGGAGGGGACGGTGAAAAACTGTTTTTT.

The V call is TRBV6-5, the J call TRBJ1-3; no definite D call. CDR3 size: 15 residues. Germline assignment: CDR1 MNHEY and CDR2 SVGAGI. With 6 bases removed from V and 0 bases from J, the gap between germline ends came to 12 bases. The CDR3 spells CASSRGYPSGNTIYF. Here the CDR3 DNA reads TGTGCCAGCAGCAGAGGTTATCCCTCTGGAAACACCATATATTTT.

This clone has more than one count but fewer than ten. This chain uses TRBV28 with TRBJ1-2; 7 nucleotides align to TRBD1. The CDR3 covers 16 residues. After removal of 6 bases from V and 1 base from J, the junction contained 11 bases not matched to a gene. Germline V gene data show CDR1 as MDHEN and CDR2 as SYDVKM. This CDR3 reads CASRRIDRVRNYGYTF. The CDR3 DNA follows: TGTGCCAGCAGGCGAATAGACAGGGTTCGTAACTATGGCTACACCTTC.

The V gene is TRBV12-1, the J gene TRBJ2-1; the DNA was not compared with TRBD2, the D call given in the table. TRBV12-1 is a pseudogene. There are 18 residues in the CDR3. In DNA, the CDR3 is TGTGCCAGCAGCACTGTTAGCGGGAGATCCAGCTCCTACAATGAGCAGTTCTTC. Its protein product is CASSTVSGRSSSYNEQFF.

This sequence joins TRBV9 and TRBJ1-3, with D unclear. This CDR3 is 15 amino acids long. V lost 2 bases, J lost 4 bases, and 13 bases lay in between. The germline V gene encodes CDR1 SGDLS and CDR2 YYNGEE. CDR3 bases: TGTGCCAGCAGCGTCACGGGAACGGGGGGAAACACCATATATTTT. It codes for CASSVTGTGGNTIYF.

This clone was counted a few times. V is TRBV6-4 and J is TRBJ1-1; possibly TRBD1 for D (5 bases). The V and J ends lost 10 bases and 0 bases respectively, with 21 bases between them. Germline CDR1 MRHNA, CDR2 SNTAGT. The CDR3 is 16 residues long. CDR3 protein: CANYPGVGHMNTEAFF. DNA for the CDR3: TGTGCCAATTACCCGGGGGTGGGTCATATGAACACTGAAGCTTTCTTT.

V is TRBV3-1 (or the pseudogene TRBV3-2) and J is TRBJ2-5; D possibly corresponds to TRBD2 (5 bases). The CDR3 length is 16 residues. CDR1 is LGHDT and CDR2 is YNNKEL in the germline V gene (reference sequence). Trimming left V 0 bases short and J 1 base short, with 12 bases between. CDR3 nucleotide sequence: TGTGCCAGCAGCCAAGAGATCGGGGTAATCCAAGAGACCCAGTACTTC. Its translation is CASSQEIGVIQETQYF.

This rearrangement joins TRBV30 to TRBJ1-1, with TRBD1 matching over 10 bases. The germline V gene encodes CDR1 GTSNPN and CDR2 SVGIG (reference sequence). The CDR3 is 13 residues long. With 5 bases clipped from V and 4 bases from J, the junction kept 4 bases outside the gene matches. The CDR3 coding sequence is TGTGCCTGGGGCCGGACAGGGGGCACTGAAGCTTTCTTT. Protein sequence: CAWGRTGGTEAFF.

The CDR3 DNA reads TGTGCCACCAGTACGCCGGGACTAGTTAGCACAGATACGCAGTATTTT. It is translated as CATSTPGLVSTDTQYF. The chain uses TRBV24-1 and TRBJ2-3, with TRBD2 identical over 8 bases. The CDR3 consists of 16 residues. Germline values: CDR1 KGHDR, CDR2 SFDVKD. Trimming cost V 6 bases and J 0 bases; bases outside gene matches: 7.

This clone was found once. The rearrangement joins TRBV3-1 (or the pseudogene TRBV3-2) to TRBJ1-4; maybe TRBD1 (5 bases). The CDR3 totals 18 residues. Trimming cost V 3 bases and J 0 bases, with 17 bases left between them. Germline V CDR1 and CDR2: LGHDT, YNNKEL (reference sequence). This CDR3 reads CASSHGQRPFATNEKLFF. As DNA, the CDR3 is TGTGCCAGCAGCCATGGACAAAGGCCCTTTGCAACTAATGAAAAACTGTTTTTT.

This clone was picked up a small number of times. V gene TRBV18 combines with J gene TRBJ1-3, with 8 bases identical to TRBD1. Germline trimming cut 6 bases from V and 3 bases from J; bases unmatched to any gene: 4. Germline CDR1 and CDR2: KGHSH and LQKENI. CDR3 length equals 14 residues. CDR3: CASSPGTGGNTIYF. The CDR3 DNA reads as TGTGCCAGCTCCCCTGGGACAGGTGGAAACACCATATATTTT.

In DNA, the CDR3 is TGTGCCAGCAGCTTAGGGCCGACACAAGAGACCCAGTACTTC. This encodes CASSLGPTQETQYF. This chain joins TRBV7-2 and TRBJ2-5; D not resolved. The V end was cut by 1 base, the J end by 2 bases, with 8 bases between. Germline lookup yields CDR1 SGHTA and CDR2 FQGNSA. The CDR3 has 14 residues.

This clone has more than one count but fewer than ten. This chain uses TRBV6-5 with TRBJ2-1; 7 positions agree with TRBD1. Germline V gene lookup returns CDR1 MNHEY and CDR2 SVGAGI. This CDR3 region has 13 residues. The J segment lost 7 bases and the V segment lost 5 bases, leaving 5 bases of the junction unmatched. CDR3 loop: CASSPTGFNEQFF. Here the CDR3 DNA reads TGTGCCAGCAGTCCGACAGGGTTTAATGAGCAGTTCTTC.

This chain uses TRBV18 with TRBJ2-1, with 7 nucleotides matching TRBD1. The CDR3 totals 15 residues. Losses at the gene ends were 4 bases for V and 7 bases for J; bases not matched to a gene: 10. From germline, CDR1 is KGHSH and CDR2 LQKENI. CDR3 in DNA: TGTGCCAGCTCACAAAATTCGGGACAGCAGAATGAGCAGTTCTTC. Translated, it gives CASSQNSGQQNEQFF.

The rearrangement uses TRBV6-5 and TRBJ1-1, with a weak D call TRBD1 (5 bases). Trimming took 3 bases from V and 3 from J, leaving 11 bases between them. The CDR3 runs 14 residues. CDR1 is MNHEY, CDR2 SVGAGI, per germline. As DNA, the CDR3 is TGTGCCAGCAGTTATAACCCGGGGGACACTGAAGCTTTCTTT. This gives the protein CASSYNPGDTEAFF.

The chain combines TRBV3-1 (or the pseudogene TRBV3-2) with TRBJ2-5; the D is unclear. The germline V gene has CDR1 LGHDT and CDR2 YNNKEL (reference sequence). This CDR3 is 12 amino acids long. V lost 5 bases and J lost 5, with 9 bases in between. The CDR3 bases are TGTGCCAGCAGCTACGCCGAGGAGACCCAGTACTTC. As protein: CASSYAEETQYF.

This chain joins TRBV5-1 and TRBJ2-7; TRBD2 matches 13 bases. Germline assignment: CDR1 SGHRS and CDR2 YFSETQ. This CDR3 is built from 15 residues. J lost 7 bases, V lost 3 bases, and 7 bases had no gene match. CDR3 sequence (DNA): TGCGCCAGCAGCTCCGGACTAGCGGGAGATCGGGAGCAGTACTTC. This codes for CASSSGLAGDREQYF.

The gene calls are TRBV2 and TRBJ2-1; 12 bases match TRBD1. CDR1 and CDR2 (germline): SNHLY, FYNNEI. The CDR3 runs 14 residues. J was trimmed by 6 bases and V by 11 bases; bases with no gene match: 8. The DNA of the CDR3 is TGTGCCGGAAGCCGGGACAGGGGGCCCAATGAGCAGTTCTTC. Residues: CAGSRDRGPNEQFF.

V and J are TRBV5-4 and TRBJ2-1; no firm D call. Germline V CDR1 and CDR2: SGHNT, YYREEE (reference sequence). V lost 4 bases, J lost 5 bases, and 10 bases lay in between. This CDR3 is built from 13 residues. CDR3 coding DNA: TGTGCCAGCAGCAAGGAGCCAAACAATGAGCAGTTCTTC. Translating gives CASSKEPNNEQFF.

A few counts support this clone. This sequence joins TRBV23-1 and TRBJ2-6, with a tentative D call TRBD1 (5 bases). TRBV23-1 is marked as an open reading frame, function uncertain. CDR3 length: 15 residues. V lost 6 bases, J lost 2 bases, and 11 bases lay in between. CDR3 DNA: TGCGCCAGCAGGGCAGGGAAGGCTGGGGCCAACGTCCTGACTTTC. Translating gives CASRAGKAGANVLTF.

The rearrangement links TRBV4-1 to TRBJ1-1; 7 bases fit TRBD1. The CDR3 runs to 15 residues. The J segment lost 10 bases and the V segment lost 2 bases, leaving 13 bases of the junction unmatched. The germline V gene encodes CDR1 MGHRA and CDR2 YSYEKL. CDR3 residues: CASSQPDEGAWGAFF. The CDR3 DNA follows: TGCGCCAGCAGCCAACCCGACGAGGGGGCATGGGGAGCTTTCTTT.

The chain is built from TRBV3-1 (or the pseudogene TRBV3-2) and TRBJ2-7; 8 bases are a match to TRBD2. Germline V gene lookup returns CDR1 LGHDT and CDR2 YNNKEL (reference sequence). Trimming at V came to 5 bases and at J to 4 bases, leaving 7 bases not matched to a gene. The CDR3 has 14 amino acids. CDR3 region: CASSLSGSSYEQYF. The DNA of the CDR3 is TGTGCCAGCAGCTTGAGCGGGAGTTCATACGAGCAGTACTTC.

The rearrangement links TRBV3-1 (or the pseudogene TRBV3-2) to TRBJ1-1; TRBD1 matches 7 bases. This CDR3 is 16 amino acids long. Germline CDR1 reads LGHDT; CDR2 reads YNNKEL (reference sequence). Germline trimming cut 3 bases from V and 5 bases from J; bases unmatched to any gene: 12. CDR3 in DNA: TGTGCCAGCAGCCAGGGTTACAGGGGCCGCCCGACTGAAGCTTTCTTT. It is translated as CASSQGYRGRPTEAFF.